The clone carrying this T cell receptor beta chain was detected a few times. The antigen remains unidentified. The entry originates in a study of OX40 agonist ivuxolimab in advanced cancers. V was cut by 6 bases and J by 6 bases, with 17 bases left in between. The length of the CDR3 is 14 residues. In germline, CDR1 is MNHNS, CDR2 SASEGT. Study findings and constraints: Relative to CD4+ cells, CD8+ T cells on average had more expanded clones.

Here immunoSEQ multiplex PCR was the method, and the copy in TCRdb shows in-frame clones only, minus some. The sample consists of under 90,000 clones, about 85% of them appearing once. The TCR was taken from an adult with an advanced solid tumor such as melanoma, head and neck, liver or kidney cancer. The sequencing used CD4+ or CD8+ T cells sorted from blood, collected in a trial of the OX40 agonist ivuxolimab. V gene TRBV6-1 combines with J gene TRBJ1-1, with D possibly being TRBD1 (5 bases). The CDR3 DNA reads TGTGCCAGCAGACTTCCCCCAAGGGGACCTGAAGCTTTCTTT. This sequence encodes CASRLPPRGPEAFF.